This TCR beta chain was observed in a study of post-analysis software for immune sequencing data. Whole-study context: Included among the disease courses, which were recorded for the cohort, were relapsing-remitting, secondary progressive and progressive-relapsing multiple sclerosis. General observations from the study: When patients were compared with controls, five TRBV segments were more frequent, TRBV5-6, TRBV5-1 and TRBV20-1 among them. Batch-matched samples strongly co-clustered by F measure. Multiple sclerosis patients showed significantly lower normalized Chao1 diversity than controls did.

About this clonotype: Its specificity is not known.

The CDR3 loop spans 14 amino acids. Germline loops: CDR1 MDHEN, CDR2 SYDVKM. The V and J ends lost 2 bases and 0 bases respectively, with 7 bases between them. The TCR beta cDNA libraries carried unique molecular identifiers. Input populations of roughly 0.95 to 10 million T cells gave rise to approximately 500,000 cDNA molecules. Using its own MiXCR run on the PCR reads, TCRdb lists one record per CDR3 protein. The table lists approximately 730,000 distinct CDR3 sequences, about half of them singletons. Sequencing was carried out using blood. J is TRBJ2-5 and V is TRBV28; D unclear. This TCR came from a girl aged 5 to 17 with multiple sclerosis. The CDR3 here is CASSLGQYQETQYF. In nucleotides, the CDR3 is TGTGCCAGCAGTTTAGGGCAGTACCAAGAGACCCAGTACTTC.